A selection of T cell receptor beta chains follows, all from one sample in a study of shared clonotypes between healthy human individuals. Produced via immunoSEQ multiplex PCR; TCRdb's table is partial and in-frame only. The sample lists 780,000 or so clones, over 60% occurring once. Sequencing used memory CD4+ T cells sorted from blood. The receptors here all came from a woman aged 25 to 39 in good health. CDR3s include the opening cysteine and the closing phenylalanine or tryptophan. Fields, in order: V gene, D gene, clone size, J gene, CDR3 DNA, CDR3 protein. A D gene is named only where the DNA matches it firmly. Only some rows state a clone size, as once, few, many or a class for expanded clones.

>TRBV4-1|TRBD2|once|TRBJ2-7
TGCGCCAGCAGCCAAGACAAAAGGACTAGCGGGTACGAGCAGTACTTC
CASSQDKRTSGYEQYF
>TRBV30|.|many|TRBJ2-2
TGTGCCTGGAGGGAGGGAGTGTACACCGGGGAGCTGTTTTTT
CAWREGVYTGELFF
>TRBV18|TRBD1|few|TRBJ1-1
TGTGCCAGCTCACCACAGGGGGCGAAAACTGAAGCTTTCTTT
CASSPQGAKTEAFF
>TRBV4-2|TRBD2|.|TRBJ2-1
TGTGCCAGCAGCCAGGAGCTAGCGGGAGTGTCCCATGAGCAGTTCTTC
CASSQELAGVSHEQFF
>TRBV4-1|.|.|TRBJ1-1
TGCGCCAGCAGCCAAGATCTCGGGGTAGACTCAAACACTGAAGCTTTCTTT
CASSQDLGVDSNTEAFF
>TRBV18|TRBD2|.|TRBJ2-6
TGTGCCAGCTCCCAACGGGGGGGGACCTCTGGGGCCAACGTCCTGACTTTC
CASSQRGGTSGANVLTF
>TRBV11-3|.|.|TRBJ2-5
TGTGCCAGCAGCTTAGCTTTGGGAGAGACCCAGTACTTC
CASSLALGETQYF
>TRBV5-7|.|.|TRBJ1-4
TGTGCCAGCAGCCCAGAGGGCCTCCGGGAAAAACTGTTTTTT
CASSPEGLREKLFF
>TRBV30|.|.|TRBJ1-5
TGTGCCTGGACGGGGCCGCCAGGCCAGCCCCAGCATTTT
CAWTGPPGQPQHF
>TRBV29-1|.|.|TRBJ1-2
TGCAGCGTTCGGCCGGGTTACTATGGCTACACCTTC
CSVRPGYYGYTF
>TRBV27|TRBD2|.|TRBJ2-5
TGTGCCAGCAGTTACTCGGGTCGGGGAGGGCAAGAGACCCAGTACTTC
CASSYSGRGGQETQYF
>TRBV28|.|.|TRBJ1-1
TGTGCCAGCAGTCGGGCGGTAGGGAACACTGAAGCTTTCTTT
CASSRAVGNTEAFF
>TRBV7-3|.|.|TRBJ2-3
TGTGCCAGCAGCTTAGGGGGCCGCAGCACAGATACGCAGTATTTT
CASSLGGRSTDTQYF
>TRBV10-1|.|few|TRBJ1-4
TGCGCCGTAGACTATTATGAAAAACTGTTTTTT
CAVDYYEKLFF
>TRBV4-1|TRBD2|.|TRBJ2-5
TGCGCCAGCAGCCAAGTTGGCCTAGCGGGAGGAGAGACCCAGTACTTC
CASSQVGLAGGETQYF
>TRBV18|TRBD1|.|TRBJ2-1
TGTGCCAGCTCACCACGGCAGGGGGATGAGCAGTTCTTC
CASSPRQGDEQFF
>TRBV19|TRBD2|.|TRBJ2-3
TGTGCCAGTAGCAAGGGCTCGGGACTAGCGGGGAAATTCGATACGCAGTATTTT
CASSKGSGLAGKFDTQYF
>TRBV1|.|.|TRBJ2-5
TGCACCAGCAGCCCGGGGTCGGGGACCCAGTACTTC
CTSSPGSGTQYF
>TRBV7-3|TRBD1|.|TRBJ2-5
TGTGCCAGCAGCTTAGGACAGGGGGCTTGGGGTACCCAGTACTTC
CASSLGQGAWGTQYF
>TRBV5-1|.|.|TRBJ2-7
TGCGCCAGCAGCCCCGGGACGCTCCGTCCCCACGAGCAGTACTTC
CASSPGTLRPHEQYF
>TRBV5-4|TRBD1|.|TRBJ2-3
TGTGCCAGCAGCTCAATCCGGGACAGTAGCACAGATACGCAGTATTTT
CASSSIRDSSTDTQYF
>TRBV10-2|TRBD2|few|TRBJ2-2
TGCGCCAGCAGCGGGGGGGCGAACGGGGAGCTGTTTTTT
CASSGGANGELFF
>TRBV5-1|TRBD1|.|TRBJ2-7
TGCGCCAGCAGCCCGCCGGGACAGAGCGAGCAGTACTTC
CASSPPGQSEQYF
>TRBV5-1|.|few|TRBJ2-7
TGCGCCAGCAGCTCCGCCGCTGGCCGAACGGACAGTTACGAGCAGTACTTC
CASSSAAGRTDSYEQYF
>TRBV18|TRBD1|once|TRBJ1-1
TGTGCCAGCTCACCGGAGGGACAGCGAGTCGGAACTGAAGCTTTCTTT
CASSPEGQRVGTEAFF
>TRBV5-1|.|.|TRBJ2-3
TGCGCCAGCAGCTTGGATGGGGCTACGAATACGCAGTATTTT
CASSLDGATNTQYF
>TRBV5-1|.|.|TRBJ1-4
TGCGCCAGCACAGACAGTCTCAATGAAAAACTGTTTTTT
CASTDSLNEKLFF
>TRBV7-9|TRBD1|.|TRBJ2-7
TGTGCCAGCAGCTTTATACAGGGGGACGAGCAGTACTTC
CASSFIQGDEQYF
>TRBV2|TRBD2|.|TRBJ2-3
TGTGCCAGCAGTTTGGCGGGAGCCCTTAGCACAGATACGCAGTATTTT
CASSLAGALSTDTQYF
>TRBV4-1|.|.|TRBJ1-5
TGCGCCAGCAGCCCCGGGGTCGACTGGGCCCAGCATTTT
CASSPGVDWAQHF
>TRBV7-4|.|few|TRBJ1-4
TGTGCCAGGTTTCCCGCAACCGGGACACCTAATGAAAAACTGTTTTTT
CARFPATGTPNEKLFF
>TRBV28|TRBD1|few|TRBJ2-5
TGTGCCAGCAGCCAACGGACAGGGATGTACCAAGAGACCCAGTACTTC
CASSQRTGMYQETQYF
>TRBV11-2|TRBD2|.|TRBJ2-1
TGTGCCAGCAGCTTAGGAGAGTTTGGGACTAGACGGTCCTCTGAGCAGTTCTTC
CASSLGEFGTRRSSEQFF
>TRBV2|TRBD1|once|TRBJ2-2
TGTGCCAGCAGTCGACAGGGTAGCGACACCGGGGAGCTGTTTTTT
CASSRQGSDTGELFF
>TRBV6-1|.|.|TRBJ1-5
TGTGCCAGCAGTCTGGGGGAGGATCAGCCCCAGCATTTT
CASSLGEDQPQHF
>TRBV30|.|few|TRBJ1-4
TGTGCCTGGAGCAGGTCAGTGGATGAAAAACTGTTTTTT
CAWSRSVDEKLFF
>TRBV5-6|TRBD2|.|TRBJ2-7
TGTGCCAGCAGCTCCCTGACTAGCGGGAACTACGAGCAGTACTTC
CASSSLTSGNYEQYF